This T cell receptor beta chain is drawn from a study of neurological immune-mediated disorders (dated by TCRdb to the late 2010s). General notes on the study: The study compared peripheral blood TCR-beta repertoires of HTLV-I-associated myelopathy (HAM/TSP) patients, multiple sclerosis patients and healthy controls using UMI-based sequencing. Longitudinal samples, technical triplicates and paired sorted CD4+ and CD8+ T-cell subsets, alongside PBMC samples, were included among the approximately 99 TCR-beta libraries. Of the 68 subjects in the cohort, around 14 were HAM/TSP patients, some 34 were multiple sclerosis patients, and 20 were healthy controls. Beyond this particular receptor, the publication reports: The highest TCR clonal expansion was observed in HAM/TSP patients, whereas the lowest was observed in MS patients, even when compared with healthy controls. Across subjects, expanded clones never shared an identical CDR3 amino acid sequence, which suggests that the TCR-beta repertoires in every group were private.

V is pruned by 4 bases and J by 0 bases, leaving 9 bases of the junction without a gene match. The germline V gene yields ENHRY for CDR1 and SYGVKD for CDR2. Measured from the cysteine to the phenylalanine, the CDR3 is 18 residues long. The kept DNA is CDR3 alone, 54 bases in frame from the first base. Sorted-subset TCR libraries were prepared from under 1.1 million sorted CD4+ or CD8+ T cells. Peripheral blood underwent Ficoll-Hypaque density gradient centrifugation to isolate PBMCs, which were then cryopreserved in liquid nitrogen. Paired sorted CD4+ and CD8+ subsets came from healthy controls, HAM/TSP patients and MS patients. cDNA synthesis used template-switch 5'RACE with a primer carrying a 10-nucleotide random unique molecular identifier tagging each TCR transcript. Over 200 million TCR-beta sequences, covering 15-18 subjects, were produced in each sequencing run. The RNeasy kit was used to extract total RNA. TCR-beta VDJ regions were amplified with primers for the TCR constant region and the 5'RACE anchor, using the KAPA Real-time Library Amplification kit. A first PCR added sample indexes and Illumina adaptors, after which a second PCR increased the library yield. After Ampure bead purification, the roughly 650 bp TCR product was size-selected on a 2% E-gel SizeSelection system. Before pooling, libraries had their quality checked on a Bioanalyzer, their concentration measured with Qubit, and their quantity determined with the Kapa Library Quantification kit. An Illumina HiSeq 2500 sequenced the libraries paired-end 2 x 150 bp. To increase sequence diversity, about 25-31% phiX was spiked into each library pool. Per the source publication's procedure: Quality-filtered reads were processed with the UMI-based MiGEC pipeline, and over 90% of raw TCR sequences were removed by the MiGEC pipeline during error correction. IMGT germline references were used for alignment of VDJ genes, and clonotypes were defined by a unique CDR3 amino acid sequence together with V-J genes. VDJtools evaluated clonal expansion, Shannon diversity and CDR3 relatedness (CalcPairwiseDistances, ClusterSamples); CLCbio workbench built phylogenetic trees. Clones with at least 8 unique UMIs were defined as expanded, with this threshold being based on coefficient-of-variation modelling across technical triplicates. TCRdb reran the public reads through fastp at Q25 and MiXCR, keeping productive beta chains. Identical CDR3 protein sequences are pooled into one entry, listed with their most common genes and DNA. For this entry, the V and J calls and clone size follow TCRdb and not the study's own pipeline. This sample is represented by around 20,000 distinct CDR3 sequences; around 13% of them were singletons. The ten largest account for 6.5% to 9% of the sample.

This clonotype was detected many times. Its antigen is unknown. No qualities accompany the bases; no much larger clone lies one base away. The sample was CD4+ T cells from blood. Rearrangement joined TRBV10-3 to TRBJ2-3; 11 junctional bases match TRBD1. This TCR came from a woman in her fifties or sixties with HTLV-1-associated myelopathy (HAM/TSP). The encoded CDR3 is CAISGTGGSLSSTDTQYF. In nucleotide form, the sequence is TGTGCCATCAGTGGGACAGGGGGCAGCCTCTCTAGCACAGATACGCAGTATTTT.